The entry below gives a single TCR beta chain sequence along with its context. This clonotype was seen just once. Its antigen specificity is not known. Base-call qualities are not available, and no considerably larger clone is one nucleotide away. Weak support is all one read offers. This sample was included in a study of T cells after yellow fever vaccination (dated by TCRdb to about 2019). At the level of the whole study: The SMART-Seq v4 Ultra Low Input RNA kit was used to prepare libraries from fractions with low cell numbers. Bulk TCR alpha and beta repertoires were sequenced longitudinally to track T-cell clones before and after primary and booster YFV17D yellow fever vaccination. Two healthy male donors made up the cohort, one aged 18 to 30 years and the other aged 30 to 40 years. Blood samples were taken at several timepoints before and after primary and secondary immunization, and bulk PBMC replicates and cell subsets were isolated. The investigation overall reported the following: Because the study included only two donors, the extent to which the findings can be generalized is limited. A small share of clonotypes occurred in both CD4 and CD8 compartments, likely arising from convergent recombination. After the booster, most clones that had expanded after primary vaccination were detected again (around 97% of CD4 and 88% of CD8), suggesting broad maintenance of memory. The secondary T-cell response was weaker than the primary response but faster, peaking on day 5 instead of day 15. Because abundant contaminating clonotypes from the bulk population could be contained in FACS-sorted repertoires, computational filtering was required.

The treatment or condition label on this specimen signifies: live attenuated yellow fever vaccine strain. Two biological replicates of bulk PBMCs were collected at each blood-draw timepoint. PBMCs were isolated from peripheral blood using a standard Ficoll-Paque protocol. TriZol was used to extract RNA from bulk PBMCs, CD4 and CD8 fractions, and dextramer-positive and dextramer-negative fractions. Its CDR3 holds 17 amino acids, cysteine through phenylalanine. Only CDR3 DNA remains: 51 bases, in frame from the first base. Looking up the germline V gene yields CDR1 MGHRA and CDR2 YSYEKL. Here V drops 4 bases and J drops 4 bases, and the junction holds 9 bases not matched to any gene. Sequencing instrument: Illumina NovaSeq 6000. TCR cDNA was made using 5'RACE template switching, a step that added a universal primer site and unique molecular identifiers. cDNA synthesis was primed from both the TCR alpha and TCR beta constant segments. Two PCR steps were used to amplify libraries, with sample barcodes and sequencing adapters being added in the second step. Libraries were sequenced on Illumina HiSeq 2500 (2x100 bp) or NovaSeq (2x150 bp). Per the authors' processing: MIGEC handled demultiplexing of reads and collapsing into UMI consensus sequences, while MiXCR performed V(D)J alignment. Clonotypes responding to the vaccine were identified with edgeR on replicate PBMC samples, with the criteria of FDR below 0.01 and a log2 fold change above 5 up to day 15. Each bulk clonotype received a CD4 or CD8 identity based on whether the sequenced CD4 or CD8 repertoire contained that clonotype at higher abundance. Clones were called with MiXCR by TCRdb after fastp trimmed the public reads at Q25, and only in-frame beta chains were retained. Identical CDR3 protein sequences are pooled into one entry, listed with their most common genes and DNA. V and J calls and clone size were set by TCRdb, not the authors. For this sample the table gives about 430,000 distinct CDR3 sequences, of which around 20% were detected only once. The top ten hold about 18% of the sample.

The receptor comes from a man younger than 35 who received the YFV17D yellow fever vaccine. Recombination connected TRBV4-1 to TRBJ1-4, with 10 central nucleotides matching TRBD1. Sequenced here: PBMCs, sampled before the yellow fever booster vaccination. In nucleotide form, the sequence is TGCGCCAGCAGCCTAGACAGGGGGCGTATAGGTAATGAAAAACTGTTTTTT. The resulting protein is CASSLDRGRIGNEKLFF.